This T cell receptor (beta chain) was documented in a study of T cells in Graves' hyperthyroidism and ophthalmopathy. Study in general: Prior to any treatment, at the point of initial diagnosis, peripheral blood was collected. Study observations and caveats: In the analysis, a 13 V-J model separated ophthalmopathy from stable hyperthyroidism.

At least ten counts were recorded for this clonotype. Antigen: not known. Amplified TCR beta CDR3 regions came from RNA transcripts. A first-round RT-PCR of the TCR CDR3 used the HTBI primer set. TCRdb reanalysed the multiplex PCR reads using MiXCR and keeps one entry per CDR3 protein. Among hundreds of thousands of distinct CDR3 sequences listed, roughly 22% were seen once. The CDR3 is 15 residues long. V was pared by 8 bases and J by 1 base, with 18 bases between. Germline values: CDR1 MNHEY, CDR2 SVGEGT. Inclusion characteristics of ophthalmopathy patients comprised a Clinical Activity Score of at least 3, a NOSPECS grade of at least 4, and duration under 3 months. The study left out patients who had uncontrolled infection, other autoimmune disease, pregnancy or lactation.

Sequencing was performed on blood. This receptor was obtained from a woman between 65 and 79 years old with Graves' ophthalmopathy. This chain joins TRBV6-2 or TRBV6-3 and TRBJ2-7; tentatively, D is TRBD1 or TRBD2 (6 bases each). The CDR3 sequence: CASSTSGGRSYEQYF. CDR3 bases: TGTGCCAGCTCAACCTCCGGGGGCCGGTCCTACGAGCAGTACTTC.